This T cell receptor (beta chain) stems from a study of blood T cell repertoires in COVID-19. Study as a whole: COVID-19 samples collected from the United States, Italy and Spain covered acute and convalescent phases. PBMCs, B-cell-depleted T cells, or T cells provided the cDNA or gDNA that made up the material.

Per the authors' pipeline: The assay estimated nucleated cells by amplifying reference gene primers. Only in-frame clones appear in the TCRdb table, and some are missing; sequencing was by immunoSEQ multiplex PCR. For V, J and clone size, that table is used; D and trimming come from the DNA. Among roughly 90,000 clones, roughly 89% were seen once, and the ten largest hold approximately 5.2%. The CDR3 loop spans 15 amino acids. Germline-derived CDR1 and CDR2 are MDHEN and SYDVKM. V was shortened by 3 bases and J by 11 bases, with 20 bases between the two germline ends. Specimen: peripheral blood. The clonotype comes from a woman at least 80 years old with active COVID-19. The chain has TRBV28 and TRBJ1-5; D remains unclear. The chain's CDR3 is CASSFGGQTIVTQHF. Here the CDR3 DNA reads TGTGCCAGCAGTTTCGGAGGCCAAACTATCGTGACCCAGCATTTT.